This T cell receptor (beta chain) is from a study of shared clonotypes between healthy human individuals. Whole-study results and caveats: Clonotype sharing among donors was thought likely to change with sequencing depth.

Replicate sorted-subset PCRs were loaded with 150 to 250 ng DNA, 31,000 or so T cell genomes. TCRdb's copy holds only in-frame clones and misses some; the assay was immunoSEQ multiplex PCR. This table holds millions of clones, more than 85% found once. Germline V gives CDR1 MDHEN, CDR2 SYDVKM. The V and J ends lost 6 bases and 6 bases, in that order; junction bases with no gene match: 12. The CDR3 runs to 16 residues. Concerning this clone: Its antigen is undetermined.

Sequenced input: naive CD4+ T cells from PBMCs. Noted subset: CD45RA+ positively selected. The sequence derives from a man in his late teens or twenties in good health. Some clones in this sample may be carry-over from other donors' samples. J is TRBJ2-7 and V is TRBV28; TRBD1 aligns across 12 bases. The CDR3 is CASRSYPGTGGSEQYF. The CDR3 nucleotides read TGTGCCAGCAGGTCCTATCCCGGGACAGGGGGCAGCGAGCAGTACTTC.